What follows are 12 T cell receptor beta chains derived from one specimen sequenced in a study of CXCR3-negative and CXCR3-positive naive CD8 T cells. With UMI labels, 5' RACE was used to prepare the TRB cDNA libraries. Following a re-call of the 5' RACE reads, TCRdb has one entry per CDR3 protein and lacks DNA. The sample spans 45,000 to 70,000 distinct CDR3 sequences; the ten largest clones claim 20%. The sequenced sample consisted of memory CD8+ T cells from blood. Source of these receptors: a human donor in good health. Some clones in this sample may be carry-over from other donors' samples.

The chain employs TRBV7-2 and TRBJ2-1. The CDR3 extends over 12 amino acids. Germline CDR1 is SGHTA and CDR2 is FQGNSA. CDR3 sequence reads: CASSSPYNEQFF.

V and J are TRBV7-6 and TRBJ2-7. The CDR3 runs to 13 residues. Germline V gene lookup returns CDR1 SGHVS and CDR2 FNYEAQ. Here the CDR3 reads CAVSEAATYEQYF.

This sequence joins TRBV5-8 and TRBJ2-3. The CDR3 totals 15 residues. The germline CDR1 and CDR2 sequences are SGHTS and YDEGEE. The CDR3 loop is CASSLGTASTDTQYF.

The chain uses TRBV4-3 and TRBJ2-1; TCRdb names TRBD1, which stays unverified in the absence of DNA. Looked up from germline, CDR1 is LGHNA and CDR2 is YSLEER. CDR3 length: 18 amino acids. CDR3 amino acids: CASSQDRDSDGRYNEQFF.

The rearrangement joins TRBV28 to TRBJ2-3; as DNA is missing, the TRBD1 call by TCRdb cannot be tested. The CDR3 consists of 15 residues. Per the germline V gene, CDR1 is MDHEN and CDR2 is SYDVKM. The CDR3 protein is CASSDLDRSTDTQYF.

The chain combines TRBV4-3 with TRBJ2-3; the D call from TCRdb, TRBD1, cannot be confirmed without DNA. The germline V gene encodes CDR1 LGHNA and CDR2 YSLEER. The length of the CDR3 is 18 residues. CDR3 sequence reads: CASSQDPVGGRSTDTQYF.

V is TRBV12-3 or TRBV12-4 and J is TRBJ2-2; TCRdb's assignment of TRBD2 cannot be checked, as there is no DNA. The CDR3 is 21 amino acids. The chain's CDR3 is CASSSPEVVAGARRDTGELFF.

The chain recombines TRBV9 with TRBJ1-1. CDR1 is SGDLS and CDR2 is YYNGEE in the germline V gene. The CDR3 is 15 residues long. The CDR3 loop is CASSASWGMNTEAFF.

The V gene is TRBV6-5, the J gene TRBJ2-1. Germline V gives CDR1 MNHEY, CDR2 SVGAGI. The CDR3 is made up of 14 amino acids. The CDR3: CASSYVLSSDEQFF.

CDR3 amino acids: CASSLGSEQFF. V is TRBV5-4 and J is TRBJ2-1. CDR1 and CDR2 from the germline V gene are SGHNT and YYREEE (reference sequence). This CDR3 has 11 residues.

The chain uses TRBV28 and TRBJ2-7; the D call of TRBD2 rests on TCRdb alone, since no DNA is present to check it. This CDR3 has 15 residues. CDR1 and CDR2 from the germline V gene are MDHEN and SYDVKM. The CDR3 loop is CASSSNPVSGYEQYF.

The chain combines TRBV12-3 or TRBV12-4 with TRBJ2-5. This CDR3 has 11 residues. This chain's CDR3 is CASSLAETQYF.